The T cell receptor (beta chain) described here comes from a study of breast tumors, draining lymph nodes, adjacent tissues. Each CDR3 protein is one row after TCRdb ran MiXCR on the multiplex PCR reads. The data hold 200,000 or so distinct CDR3 sequences, with approximately 30% observed a single time. About this clonotype: Its antigen is undetermined. A single base separates this from a much larger clone, so it may be a read error.

Regarding the study as a whole: Findings are consistent with lymph node origin and intratumoral expansion of most tumor T cells. Luminal-like breast cancer showed significantly greater tumor-nontumor repertoire similarity than basal-like breast cancer did.

Breast cancer patients provided tissue from their axillary draining lymph nodes. Germline V gene sequence: CDR1 LNHDA, CDR2 SQIVND (reference sequence). The CDR3 contains 16 residues. V gene TRBV19 combines with J gene TRBJ2-1; TRBD2 matches 9 bases. This sequence originates from a female donor with breast cancer. Some clones in this sample may be carry-over from other donors' samples. Sequencing input: axillary lymph node tissue. CDR3 coding DNA: TGTGCCTGTAGTAGGGGGCCTAGCGGGGACCACAATGAGCAGTTCTTC. It specifies CACSRGPSGDHNEQFF.